Described below is a single T cell receptor beta chain sequence and its context. Categorization into cohorts depended on clinical history that participants reported. The source of the sample is a study of blood T cell repertoires in COVID-19. In the study overall: COVID-19 samples from acute and convalescent phases originated in the United States, Italy and Spain.

Germline V lookup: CDR1 LNHNV, CDR2 YYDKDF (reference sequence). The CDR3 sequence is 15 residues long. J was trimmed by 6 bases and V by 3 bases; bases with no gene match: 8. Original data processing: From reference gene primer amplification, estimates of nucleated cell counts were derived. Profiled with immunoSEQ multiplex PCR; TCRdb holds only in-frame clones, not every one. The V and J calls and the clone size are those of that table, but D and trimming were determined from the DNA. The data show 200,000 to 300,000 clones, with about 91% seen just once and 2.5% held by the top ten. The chain couples TRBV15 to TRBJ1-5; 7 bases are a match to TRBD1. The receptor was isolated from a woman between 40 and 55 years old with acute COVID-19. The sequenced material came from PBMCs or T cells enriched from blood (not recorded which). The CDR3, as DNA: TGTGCCACCAGCAGTGAAGGGGGCGCGAGTCAGCCCCAGCATTTT. The encoded protein is CATSSEGGASQPQHF. Combining the CDR3 with reference TRBV15 and TRBJ1-5 gives the whole variable domain DAMVIQNPRYQVTQFGKPVTLSCSQTLNHNVMYWYQQKSSQAPKLLFHYYDKDFNNEADTPDNFQSRRPNTSFCFLDIRSPGLGDTAMYLCATSSEGGASQPQHFGDGTRLSIL.